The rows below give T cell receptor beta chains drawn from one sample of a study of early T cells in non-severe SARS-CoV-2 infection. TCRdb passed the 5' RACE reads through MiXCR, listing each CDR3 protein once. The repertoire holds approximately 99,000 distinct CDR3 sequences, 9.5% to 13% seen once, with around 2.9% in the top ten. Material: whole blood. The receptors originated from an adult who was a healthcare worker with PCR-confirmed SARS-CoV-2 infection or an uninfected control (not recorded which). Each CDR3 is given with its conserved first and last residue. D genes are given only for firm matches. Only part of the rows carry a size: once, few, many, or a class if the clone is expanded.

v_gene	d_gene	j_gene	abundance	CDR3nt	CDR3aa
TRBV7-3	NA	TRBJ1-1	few	TGTGCCAGCAGCCCAAGGTGGGGAACTGAAGCTTTCTTT	CASSPRWGTEAFF
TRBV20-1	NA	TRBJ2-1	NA	TGCAGTGCTCACTCCTACAATGAGCAGTTCTTC	CSAHSYNEQFF
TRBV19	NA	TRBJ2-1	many	TGTGCCAGTAGTATAGCCCTGGGGAACCCCTACAATGAGCAGTTCTTC	CASSIALGNPYNEQFF
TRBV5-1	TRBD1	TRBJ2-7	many	TGCGCCAGCGGATCCGGGACAGTATCCTACGAGCAGTACTTC	CASGSGTVSYEQYF
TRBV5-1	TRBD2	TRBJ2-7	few	TGCGCCAGCAGTTCAACTAGCGGGGGCTCCTCCTACGAGCAGTACTTC	CASSSTSGGSSYEQYF
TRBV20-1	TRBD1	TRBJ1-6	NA	TGCAGTGCTCAATATTACAGGGGCAACTATAATTCACCCCTCCACTTT	CSAQYYRGNYNSPLHF
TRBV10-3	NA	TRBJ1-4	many	TGTGCCAGCAGACGGCACCAAGGGAACAATGAAAAACTGTTTTTT	CASRRHQGNNEKLFF
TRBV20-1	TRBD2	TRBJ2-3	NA	TGCAGTGCTAGCGCCGGGACTAGCCACACAGATACGCAGTATTTT	CSASAGTSHTDTQYF
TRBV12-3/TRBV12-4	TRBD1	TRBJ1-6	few	TGTGCCAGCAGGCCATTACAGGGGGGCAATTCACCCCTCCACTTT	CASRPLQGGNSPLHF
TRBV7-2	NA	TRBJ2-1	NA	TGTGCCAGCAGCTTAGAAGGGGGGTATGAGCAGTTCTTC	CASSLEGGYEQFF
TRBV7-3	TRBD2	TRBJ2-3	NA	TGTGCCAGCAGCTTGCGACTAGCGGGAAGGAAAGATACGCAGTATTTT	CASSLRLAGRKDTQYF
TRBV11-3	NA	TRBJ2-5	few	TGTGCCAGCAAAGACAGTGCCTCCATAGAGACCCAGTACTTC	CASKDSASIETQYF
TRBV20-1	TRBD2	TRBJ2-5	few	TGCAGTGCCACAACAGACGGGACTAGCACCGGGACCCAGTACTTC	CSATTDGTSTGTQYF
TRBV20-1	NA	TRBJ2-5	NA	TGCAGTGCCAGAAAAGTCCAACGGGCAGAGACCCAGTACTTC	CSARKVQRAETQYF
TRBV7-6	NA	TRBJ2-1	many	TGTGCCAGCAGCTTCTCTACGGGAGTTTCCTACAATGAGCAGTTCTTC	CASSFSTGVSYNEQFF
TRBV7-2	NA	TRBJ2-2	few	TGTGCCAGCAGCGCAGGACACCTCACCGGGGAGCTGTTTTTT	CASSAGHLTGELFF